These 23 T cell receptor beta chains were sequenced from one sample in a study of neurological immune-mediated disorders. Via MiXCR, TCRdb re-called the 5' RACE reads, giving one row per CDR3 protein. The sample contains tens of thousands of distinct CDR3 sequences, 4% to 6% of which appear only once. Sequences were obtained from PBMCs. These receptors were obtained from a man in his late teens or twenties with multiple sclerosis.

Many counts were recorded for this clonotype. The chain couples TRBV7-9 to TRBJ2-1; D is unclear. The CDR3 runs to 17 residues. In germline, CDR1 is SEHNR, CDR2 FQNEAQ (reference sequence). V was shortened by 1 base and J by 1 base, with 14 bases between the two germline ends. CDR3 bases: TGTGCCAGCAGCTTAGTAAAGGGTCCGGAATCCTACAATGAGCAGTTCTTC. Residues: CASSLVKGPESYNEQFF.

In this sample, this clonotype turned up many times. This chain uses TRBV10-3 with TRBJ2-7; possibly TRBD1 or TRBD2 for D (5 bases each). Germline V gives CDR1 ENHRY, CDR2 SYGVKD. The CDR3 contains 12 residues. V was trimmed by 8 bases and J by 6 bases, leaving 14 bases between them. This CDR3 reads CAISGSGSEQYF. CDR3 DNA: TGTGCCATCTCGGGTTCAGGGAGCGAGCAGTACTTC.

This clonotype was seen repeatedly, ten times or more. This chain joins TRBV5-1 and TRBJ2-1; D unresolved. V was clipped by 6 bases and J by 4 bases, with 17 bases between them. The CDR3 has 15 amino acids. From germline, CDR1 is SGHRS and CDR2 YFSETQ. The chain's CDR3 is CASTPDPPGYNEQFF. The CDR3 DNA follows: TGCGCCAGCACCCCCGATCCTCCCGGATACAATGAGCAGTTCTTC.

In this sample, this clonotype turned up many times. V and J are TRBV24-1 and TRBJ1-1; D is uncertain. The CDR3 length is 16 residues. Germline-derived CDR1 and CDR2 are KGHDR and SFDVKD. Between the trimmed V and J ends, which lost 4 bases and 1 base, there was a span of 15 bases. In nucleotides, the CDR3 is TGTGCCACCAGTGAGTTCTCGAGTGGGTGGAACACTGAAGCTTTCTTT. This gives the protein CATSEFSSGWNTEAFF.

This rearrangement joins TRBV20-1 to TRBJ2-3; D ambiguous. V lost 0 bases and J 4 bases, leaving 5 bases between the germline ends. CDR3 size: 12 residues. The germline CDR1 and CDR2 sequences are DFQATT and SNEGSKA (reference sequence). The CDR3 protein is CSARDIADTQYF. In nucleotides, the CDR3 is TGCAGTGCTAGAGATATTGCAGATACGCAGTATTTT.

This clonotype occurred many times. Written as DNA, the CDR3 is TGCGCCAGCAGGTGGACTGAGAACACCGGGGAGCTGTTTTTT. It encodes CASRWTENTGELFF. This chain links TRBV5-1 with TRBJ2-2; the D gene is possibly TRBD2 (5 bases). Per the germline V gene, CDR1 is SGHRS and CDR2 is YFSETQ. Trimming removed 5 bases at V and 1 base at J, with 9 bases between. The CDR3 extends over 14 amino acids.

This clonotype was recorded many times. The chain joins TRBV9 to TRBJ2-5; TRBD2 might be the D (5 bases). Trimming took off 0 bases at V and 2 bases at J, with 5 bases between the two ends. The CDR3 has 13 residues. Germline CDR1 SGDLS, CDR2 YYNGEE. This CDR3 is CASSVAGQETQYF. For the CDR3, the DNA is TGTGCCAGCAGCGTAGCGGGGCAAGAGACCCAGTACTTC.

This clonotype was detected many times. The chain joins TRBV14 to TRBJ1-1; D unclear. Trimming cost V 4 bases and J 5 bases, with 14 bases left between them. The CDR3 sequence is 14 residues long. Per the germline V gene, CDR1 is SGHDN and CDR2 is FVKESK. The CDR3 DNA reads TGTGCCAGCAGCCCTCAGTGGGTTTCGACTGAAGCTTTCTTT. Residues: CASSPQWVSTEAFF.

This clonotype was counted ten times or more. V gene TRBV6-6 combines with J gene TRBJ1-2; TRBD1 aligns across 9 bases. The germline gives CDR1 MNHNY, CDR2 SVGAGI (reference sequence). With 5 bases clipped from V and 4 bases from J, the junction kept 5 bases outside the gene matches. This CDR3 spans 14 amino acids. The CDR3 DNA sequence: TGTGCCAGCAGTACAGGGGGCGCCTTCTATGGCTACACCTTC. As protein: CASSTGGAFYGYTF.

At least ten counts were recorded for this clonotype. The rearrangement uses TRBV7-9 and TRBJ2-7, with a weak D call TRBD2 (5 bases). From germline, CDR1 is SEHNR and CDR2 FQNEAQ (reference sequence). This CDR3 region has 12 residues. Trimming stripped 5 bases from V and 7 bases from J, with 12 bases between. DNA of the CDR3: TGTGCCAGCAGCCCCCAGCCGGGGGAGCAGTACTTC. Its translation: CASSPQPGEQYF.

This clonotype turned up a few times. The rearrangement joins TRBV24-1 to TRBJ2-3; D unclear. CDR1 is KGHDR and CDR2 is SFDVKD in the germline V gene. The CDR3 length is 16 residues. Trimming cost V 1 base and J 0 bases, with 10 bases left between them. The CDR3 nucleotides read TGTGCCACCAGTGATTTACGGTCGACAAGCACAGATACGCAGTATTTT. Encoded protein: CATSDLRSTSTDTQYF.

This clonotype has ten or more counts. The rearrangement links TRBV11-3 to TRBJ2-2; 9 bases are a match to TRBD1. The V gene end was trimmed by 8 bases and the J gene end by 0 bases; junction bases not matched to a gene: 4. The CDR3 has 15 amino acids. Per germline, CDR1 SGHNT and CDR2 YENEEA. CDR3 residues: CASGRDRANTGELFF. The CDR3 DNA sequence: TGTGCCAGCGGGAGGGACAGGGCGAACACCGGGGAGCTGTTTTTT.

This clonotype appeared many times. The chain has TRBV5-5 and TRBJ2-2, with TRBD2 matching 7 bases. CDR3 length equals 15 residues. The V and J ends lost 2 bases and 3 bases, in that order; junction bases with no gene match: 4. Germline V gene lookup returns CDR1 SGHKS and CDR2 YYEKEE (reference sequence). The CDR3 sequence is CASSLGGGDTGELFF. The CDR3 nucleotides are TGTGCCAGCAGCTTAGGCGGGGGAGACACCGGGGAGCTGTTTTTT.

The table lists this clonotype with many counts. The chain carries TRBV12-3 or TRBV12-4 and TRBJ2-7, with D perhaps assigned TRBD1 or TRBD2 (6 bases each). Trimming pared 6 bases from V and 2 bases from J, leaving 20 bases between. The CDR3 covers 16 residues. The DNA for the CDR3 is TGTGCCAGCAGCCCAGGAGGGGGATCTTTTGCCTACGAGCAGTACTTC. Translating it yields CASSPGGGSFAYEQYF.

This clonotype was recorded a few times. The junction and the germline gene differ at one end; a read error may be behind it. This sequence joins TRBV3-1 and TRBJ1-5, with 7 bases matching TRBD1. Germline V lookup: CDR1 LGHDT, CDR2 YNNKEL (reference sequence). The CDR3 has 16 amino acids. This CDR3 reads CASSQDTGEGNQPQNF. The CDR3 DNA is TGTGCCAGCAGCCAAGACACAGGGGAAGGCAATCAGCCCCAGAATTTT.

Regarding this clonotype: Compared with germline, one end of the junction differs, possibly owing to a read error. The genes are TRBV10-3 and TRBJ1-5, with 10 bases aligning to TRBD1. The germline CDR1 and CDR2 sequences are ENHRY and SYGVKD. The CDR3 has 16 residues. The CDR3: CAISGQGQGFNQPQNF. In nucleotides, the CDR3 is TGTGCCATCTCGGGACAGGGGCAGGGGTTCAATCAGCCCCAGAATTTT.

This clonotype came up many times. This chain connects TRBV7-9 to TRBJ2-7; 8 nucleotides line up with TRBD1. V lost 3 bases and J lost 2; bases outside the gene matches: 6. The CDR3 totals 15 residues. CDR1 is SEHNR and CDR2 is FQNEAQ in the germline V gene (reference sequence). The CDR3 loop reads CASSFSQGAAYEQYF. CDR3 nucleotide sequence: TGTGCCAGCAGCTTCTCCCAGGGGGCGGCCTACGAGCAGTACTTC.

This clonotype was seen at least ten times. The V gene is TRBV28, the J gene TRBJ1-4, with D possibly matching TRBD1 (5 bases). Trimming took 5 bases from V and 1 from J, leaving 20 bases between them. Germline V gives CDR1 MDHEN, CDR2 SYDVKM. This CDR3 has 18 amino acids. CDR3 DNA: TGTGCCAGCAGTAACCCTTGGGACCTTCTGGGAACTAATGAAAAACTGTTTTTT. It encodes CASSNPWDLLGTNEKLFF.

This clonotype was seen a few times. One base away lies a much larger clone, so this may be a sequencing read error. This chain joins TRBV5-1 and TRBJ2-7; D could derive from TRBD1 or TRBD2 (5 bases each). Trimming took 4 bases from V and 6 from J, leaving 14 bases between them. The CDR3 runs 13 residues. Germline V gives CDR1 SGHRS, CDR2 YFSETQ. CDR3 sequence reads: CASSIGKGTEQYF. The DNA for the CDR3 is TGCGCCAGCAGCATAGGAAAGGGGACCGAGCAGTACTTC.

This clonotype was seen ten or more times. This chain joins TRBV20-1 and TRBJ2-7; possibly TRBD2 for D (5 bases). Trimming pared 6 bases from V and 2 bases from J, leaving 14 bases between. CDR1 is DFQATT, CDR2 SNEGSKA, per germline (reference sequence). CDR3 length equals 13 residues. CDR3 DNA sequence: TGCAGTGCGAGCCGGGGAGCGGCCTACGAGCAGTACTTC. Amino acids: CSASRGAAYEQYF.

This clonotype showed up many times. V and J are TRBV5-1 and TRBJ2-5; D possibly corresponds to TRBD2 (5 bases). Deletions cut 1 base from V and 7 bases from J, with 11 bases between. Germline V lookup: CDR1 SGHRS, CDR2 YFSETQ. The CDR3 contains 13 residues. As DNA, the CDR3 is TGCGCCAGCAGCTTGAATCTGGCGGGGACCCAGTACTTC. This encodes CASSLNLAGTQYF.

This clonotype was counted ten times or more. The CDR3: CASSQVSGPIREATYEQYF. The CDR3 region has the DNA TGTGCCAGCAGCCAAGTTTCCGGACCCATCCGGGAGGCCACCTACGAGCAGTACTTC. The rearrangement uses TRBV14 and TRBJ2-7, with TRBD2 identical over 7 bases. Germline V CDR1 and CDR2: SGHDN, FVKESK. With V trimmed by 1 base and J by 2 bases, 17 bases remained unmatched. The CDR3 spans 19 residues.

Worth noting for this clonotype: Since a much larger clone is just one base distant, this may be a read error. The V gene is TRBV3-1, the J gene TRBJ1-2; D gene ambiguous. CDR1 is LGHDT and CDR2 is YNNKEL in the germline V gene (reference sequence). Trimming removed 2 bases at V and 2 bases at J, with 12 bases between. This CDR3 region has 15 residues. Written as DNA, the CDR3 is TGTGCCAGCAGCCAACATAGGACTAGCAACTATGGCTACACCTTC. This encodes CASSQHRTSNYGYTF.